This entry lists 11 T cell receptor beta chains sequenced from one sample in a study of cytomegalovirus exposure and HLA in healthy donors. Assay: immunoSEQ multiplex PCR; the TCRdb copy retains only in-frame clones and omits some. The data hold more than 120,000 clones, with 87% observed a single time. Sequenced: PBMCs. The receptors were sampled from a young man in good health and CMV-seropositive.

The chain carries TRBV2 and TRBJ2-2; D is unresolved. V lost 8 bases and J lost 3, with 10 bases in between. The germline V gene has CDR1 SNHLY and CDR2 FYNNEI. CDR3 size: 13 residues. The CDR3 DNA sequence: TGTGCCAGCGCCGAGGCACACACCGGGGAGCTGTTTTTT. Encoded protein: CASAEAHTGELFF.

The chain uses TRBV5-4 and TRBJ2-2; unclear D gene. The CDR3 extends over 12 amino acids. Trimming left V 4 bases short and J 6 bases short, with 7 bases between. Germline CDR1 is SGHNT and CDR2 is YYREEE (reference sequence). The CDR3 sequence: CASSPISGELFF. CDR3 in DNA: TGTGCCAGCAGCCCTATCTCCGGGGAGCTGTTTTTT.

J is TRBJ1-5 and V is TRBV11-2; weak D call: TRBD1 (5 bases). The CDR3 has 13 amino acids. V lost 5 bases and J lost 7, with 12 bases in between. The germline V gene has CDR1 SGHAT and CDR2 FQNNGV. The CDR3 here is CASSRTMRQPQHF. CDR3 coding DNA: TGTGCCAGCAGCAGGACAATGCGACAGCCCCAGCATTTT.

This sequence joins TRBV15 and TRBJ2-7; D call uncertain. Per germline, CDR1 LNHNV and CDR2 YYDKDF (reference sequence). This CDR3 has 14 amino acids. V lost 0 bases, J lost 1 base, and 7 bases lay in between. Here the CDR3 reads CATSRDVLSYEQYF. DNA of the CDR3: TGTGCCACCAGCAGAGATGTACTGTCCTACGAGCAGTACTTC.

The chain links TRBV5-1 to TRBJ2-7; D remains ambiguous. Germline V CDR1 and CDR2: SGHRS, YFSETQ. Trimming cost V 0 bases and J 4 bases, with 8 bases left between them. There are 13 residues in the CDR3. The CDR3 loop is CASSLDSYYEQYF. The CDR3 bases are TGCGCCAGCAGCTTGGACAGTTATTACGAGCAGTACTTC.

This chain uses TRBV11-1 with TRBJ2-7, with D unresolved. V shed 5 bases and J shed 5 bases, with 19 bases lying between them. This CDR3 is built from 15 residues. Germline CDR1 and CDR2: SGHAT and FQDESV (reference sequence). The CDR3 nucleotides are TGTGCCAGCAGCCCTCCAGGCCTCGCCCTTCACGAGCAGTACTTC. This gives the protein CASSPPGLALHEQYF. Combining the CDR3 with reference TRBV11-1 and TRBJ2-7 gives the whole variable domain EAEVAQSPRYKITEKSQAVAFWCDPISGHATLYWYRQILGQGPELLVQFQDESVVDDSQLPKDRFSAERLKGVDSTLKIQPAELGDSAMYLCASSPPGLALHEQYFGPGTRLTVT.

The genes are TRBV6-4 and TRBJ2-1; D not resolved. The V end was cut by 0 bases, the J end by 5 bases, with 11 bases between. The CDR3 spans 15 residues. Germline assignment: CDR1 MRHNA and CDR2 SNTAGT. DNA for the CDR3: TGTGCCAGCAGTGACTCGTCCGGGTCTAACAATGAGCAGTTCTTC. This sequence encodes CASSDSSGSNNEQFF.

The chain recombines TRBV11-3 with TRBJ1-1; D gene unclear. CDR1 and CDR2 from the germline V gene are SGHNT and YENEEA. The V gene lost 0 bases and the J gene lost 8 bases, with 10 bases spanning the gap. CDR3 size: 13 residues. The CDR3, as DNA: TGTGCCAGCAGCTTAGATCCCCCCTCGGAAGCTTTCTTT. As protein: CASSLDPPSEAFF.

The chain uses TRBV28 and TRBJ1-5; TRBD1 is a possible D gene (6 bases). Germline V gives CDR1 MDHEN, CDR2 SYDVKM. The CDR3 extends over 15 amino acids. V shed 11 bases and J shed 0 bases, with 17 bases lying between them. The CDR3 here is CAGSQGQVSNQPQHF. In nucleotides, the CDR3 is TGTGCCGGATCACAGGGCCAGGTTAGCAATCAGCCCCAGCATTTT.

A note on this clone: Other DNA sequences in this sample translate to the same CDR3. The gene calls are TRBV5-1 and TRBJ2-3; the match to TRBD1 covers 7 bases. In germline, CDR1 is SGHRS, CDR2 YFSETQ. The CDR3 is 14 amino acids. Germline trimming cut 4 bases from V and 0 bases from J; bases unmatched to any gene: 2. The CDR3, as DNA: TGCGCCAGCAGCCTGGGACAGAGCACAGATACGCAGTATTTT. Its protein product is CASSLGQSTDTQYF.

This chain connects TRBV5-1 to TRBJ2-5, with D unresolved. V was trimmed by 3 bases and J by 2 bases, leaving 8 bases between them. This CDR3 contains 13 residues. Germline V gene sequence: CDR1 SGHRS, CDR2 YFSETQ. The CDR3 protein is CASSSTFQETQYF. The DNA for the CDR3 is TGCGCCAGCAGCTCGACATTTCAAGAGACCCAGTACTTC.